A selection of T cell receptor beta chains follows, all from one sample in a study of OX40 agonist ivuxolimab in advanced cancers. Profiling relied on immunoSEQ multiplex PCR, and the TCRdb table lists in-frame clones only, not all of them. The sample has tens of thousands of clones; roughly 91% are singletons. The sequencing here drew on CD4+ or CD8+ T cells sorted from blood, taken in a trial of the OX40 agonist ivuxolimab. Receptors originate from an adult with an advanced solid tumor such as melanoma, head and neck, liver or kidney cancer. The CDR3 runs from the conserved cysteine through the conserved F or W. A D gene is named only where the DNA matches it firmly. The size field is filled for only some rows; it gives once, few, many or a size class.

v_gene: TRBV18; abundance: -; j_gene: TRBJ1-1; d_gene: -; CDR3nt: TGTGCCAGCTCACCAGCGGGGGGTACTGAAGCTTTCTTT; CDR3aa: CASSPAGGTEAFF
v_gene: TRBV5-1; abundance: -; j_gene: TRBJ1-1; d_gene: TRBD1; CDR3nt: TGCGCCAGCAGCCCCAAACAGGGGCGGGGGACCACTGAAGCTTTCTTT; CDR3aa: CASSPKQGRGTTEAFF
v_gene: TRBV28; abundance: -; j_gene: TRBJ2-3; d_gene: -; CDR3nt: TGTGCCAGCAGTTTAGCCGGTCTTGGGGGGACAGATACGCAGTATTTT; CDR3aa: CASSLAGLGGTDTQYF
v_gene: TRBV10-1; abundance: -; j_gene: TRBJ2-1; d_gene: -; CDR3nt: TGCGCCAGCAGTGAACCCCTAAGTGAGCAGTTCTTC; CDR3aa: CASSEPLSEQFF
v_gene: TRBV7-2; abundance: -; j_gene: TRBJ1-2; d_gene: TRBD1; CDR3nt: TGTGCCAGCAGCATCCCCGGGACAGCCTCACGCTACACCTTC; CDR3aa: CASSIPGTASRYTF
v_gene: TRBV6-6; abundance: -; j_gene: TRBJ2-7; d_gene: -; CDR3nt: TGTGCCAGCAGTCTAACCCGTTCGGGGGTCTACGAGCAGTACTTC; CDR3aa: CASSLTRSGVYEQYF
v_gene: TRBV7-6; abundance: -; j_gene: TRBJ2-2; d_gene: TRBD2; CDR3nt: TGTGCCAGCAGCTCGTTAACTAGCGGAGCTACGAACACCGGGGAGCTGTTTTTT; CDR3aa: CASSSLTSGATNTGELFF
v_gene: TRBV7-9; abundance: -; j_gene: TRBJ2-7; d_gene: -; CDR3nt: TGTGCCAGCAGCCCCCGCCGGGACACCAACTACGAGCAGTACTTC; CDR3aa: CASSPRRDTNYEQYF
v_gene: TRBV6-1; abundance: -; j_gene: TRBJ2-6; d_gene: TRBD1; CDR3nt: TGTGCCAGCACAGGGGGTGGTTCTGGGGCCAACGTCCTGACTTTC; CDR3aa: CASTGGGSGANVLTF
v_gene: TRBV7-2; abundance: -; j_gene: TRBJ2-4; d_gene: -; CDR3nt: TGTGCCAGCAGCTTAGCGTCCGCTGCCAAAAACATTCAGTACTTC; CDR3aa: CASSLASAAKNIQYF
v_gene: TRBV28; abundance: -; j_gene: TRBJ2-7; d_gene: TRBD1; CDR3nt: TGTGCCAGTGGGGGAGGACAGGGCCAGGTCTACGAGCAGTACTTC; CDR3aa: CASGGGQGQVYEQYF
v_gene: TRBV2; abundance: -; j_gene: TRBJ2-7; d_gene: TRBD2; CDR3nt: TGTGCCAGCAGCGCAGCGCGGGAGATCAGCTACGAGCAGTACTTC; CDR3aa: CASSAAREISYEQYF
v_gene: TRBV6-5; abundance: -; j_gene: TRBJ1-5; d_gene: -; CDR3nt: TGTGCCAGCAGTCGGGGGGGTAGTAGCAATCAGCCCCAGCATTTT; CDR3aa: CASSRGGSSNQPQHF
v_gene: TRBV9; abundance: -; j_gene: TRBJ2-6; d_gene: -; CDR3nt: TGTGCCAGCAGCGCACCGAGGGGCCATATAGGGGGGGCCAACGTCCTGACTTTC; CDR3aa: CASSAPRGHIGGANVLTF
v_gene: TRBV27; abundance: -; j_gene: TRBJ2-5; d_gene: -; CDR3nt: TGTGCCAGCAGTTTGGAGCCGACGGGGACCCAGTACTTC; CDR3aa: CASSLEPTGTQYF
v_gene: TRBV2; abundance: -; j_gene: TRBJ2-7; d_gene: TRBD2; CDR3nt: TGTGCCAGCAGCGGGACTAGCGCGTCCTACGAGCAGTACTTC; CDR3aa: CASSGTSASYEQYF
v_gene: TRBV7-2; abundance: -; j_gene: TRBJ2-2; d_gene: TRBD2; CDR3nt: TGTGCCAGCAGCTTCGGACTAGCGGGAGCCGGGGAGCTGTTTTTT; CDR3aa: CASSFGLAGAGELFF
v_gene: TRBV9; abundance: -; j_gene: TRBJ2-1; d_gene: -; CDR3nt: TGTGCCAGCAGCGTAGCTTCCTACAATGAGCAGTTCTTC; CDR3aa: CASSVASYNEQFF
v_gene: TRBV18; abundance: once; j_gene: TRBJ1-2; d_gene: -; CDR3nt: TGTGCCAGCTCACCACCGGTCATGAACTATGGCTACACCTTC; CDR3aa: CASSPPVMNYGYTF
v_gene: TRBV30; abundance: -; j_gene: TRBJ2-7; d_gene: -; CDR3nt: TGTGCCTGGAGTTTGGTAGGCTACGAGCAGTACTTC; CDR3aa: CAWSLVGYEQYF
v_gene: TRBV28; abundance: -; j_gene: TRBJ1-2; d_gene: -; CDR3nt: TGTGCCAGCAGTTTAGGCGGACGGGGCTATGGCTACACCTTC; CDR3aa: CASSLGGRGYGYTF
v_gene: TRBV19; abundance: -; j_gene: TRBJ1-1; d_gene: -; CDR3nt: TGTGCCAGTAGCACTACAGGGTTGAACACTGAAGCTTTCTTT; CDR3aa: CASSTTGLNTEAFF
v_gene: TRBV5-5; abundance: -; j_gene: TRBJ1-4; d_gene: -; CDR3nt: TGTGCCAGCAGCTACTTCGGAGAAAAACTGTTTTTT; CDR3aa: CASSYFGEKLFF
v_gene: TRBV30; abundance: -; j_gene: TRBJ1-4; d_gene: -; CDR3nt: TGTGCCTGGAGTGTGAGGGGGGGCACGGTGTTTTTT; CDR3aa: CAWSVRGGTVFF
v_gene: TRBV9; abundance: -; j_gene: TRBJ2-2; d_gene: TRBD1; CDR3nt: TGTGCCAGCAGCGCGGGGGACAGGACCACCGGGGAGCTGTTTTTT; CDR3aa: CASSAGDRTTGELFF
v_gene: TRBV28; abundance: -; j_gene: TRBJ1-5; d_gene: -; CDR3nt: TGTGCCAGCAGTTTAGCTCAGCCCCAGCATTTT; CDR3aa: CASSLAQPQHF
v_gene: TRBV28; abundance: -; j_gene: TRBJ2-1; d_gene: TRBD2; CDR3nt: TGTGCCAGCAGTTCCAGGACTAGCGGGAGGGTGTCCTACAATGAGCAGTTCTTC; CDR3aa: CASSSRTSGRVSYNEQFF